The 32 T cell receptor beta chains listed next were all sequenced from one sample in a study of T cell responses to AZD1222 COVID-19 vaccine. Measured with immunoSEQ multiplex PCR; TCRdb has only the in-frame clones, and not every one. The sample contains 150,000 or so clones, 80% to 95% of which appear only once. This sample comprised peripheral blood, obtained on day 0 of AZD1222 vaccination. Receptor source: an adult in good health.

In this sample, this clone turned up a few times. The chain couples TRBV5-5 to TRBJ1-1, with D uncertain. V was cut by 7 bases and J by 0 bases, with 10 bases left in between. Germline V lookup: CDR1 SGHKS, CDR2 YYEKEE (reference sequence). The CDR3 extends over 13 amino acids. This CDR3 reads CASERYMNTEAFF. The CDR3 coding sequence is TGTGCCAGCGAGAGATATATGAACACTGAAGCTTTCTTT.

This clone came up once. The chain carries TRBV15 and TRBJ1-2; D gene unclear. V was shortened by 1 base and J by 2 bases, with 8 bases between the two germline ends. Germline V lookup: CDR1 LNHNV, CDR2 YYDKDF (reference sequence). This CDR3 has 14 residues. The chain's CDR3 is CATSRAWENYGYTF. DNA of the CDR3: TGTGCCACCAGCAGAGCCTGGGAAAACTATGGCTACACCTTC. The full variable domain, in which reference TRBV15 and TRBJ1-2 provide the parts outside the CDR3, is DAMVIQNPRYQVTQFGKPVTLSCSQTLNHNVMYWYQQKSSQAPKLLFHYYDKDFNNEADTPDNFQSRRPNTSFCFLDIRSPGLGDTAMYLCATSRAWENYGYTFGSGTRLTVV.

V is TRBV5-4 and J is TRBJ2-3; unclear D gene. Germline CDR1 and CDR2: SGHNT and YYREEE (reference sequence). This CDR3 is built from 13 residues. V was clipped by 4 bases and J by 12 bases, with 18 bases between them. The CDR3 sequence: CASSPPLAITQYF. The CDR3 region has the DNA TGTGCCAGCAGCCCGCCGCTTGCCATTACCCAGTATTTT.

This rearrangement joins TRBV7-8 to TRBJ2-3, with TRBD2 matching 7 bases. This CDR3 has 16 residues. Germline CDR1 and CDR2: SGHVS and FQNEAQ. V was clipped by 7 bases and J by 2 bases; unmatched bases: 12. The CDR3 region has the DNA TGTGCCAGCACCAATCCCGGGACTACTTACACAGATACGCAGTATTTT. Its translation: CASTNPGTTYTDTQYF.

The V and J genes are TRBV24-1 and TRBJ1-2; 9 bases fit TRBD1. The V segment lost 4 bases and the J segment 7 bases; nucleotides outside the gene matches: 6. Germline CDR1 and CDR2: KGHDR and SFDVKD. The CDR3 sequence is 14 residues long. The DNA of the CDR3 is TGTGCCACCAGTGACTCGGGACAGGGCCTTGGCTACACCTTC. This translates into CATSDSGQGLGYTF.

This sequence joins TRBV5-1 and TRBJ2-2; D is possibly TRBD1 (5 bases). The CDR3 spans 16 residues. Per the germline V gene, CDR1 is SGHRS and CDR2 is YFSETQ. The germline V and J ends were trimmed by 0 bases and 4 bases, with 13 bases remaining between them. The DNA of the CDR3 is TGCGCCAGCAGCTTGGCGCAGGGTCGGAGCACCGGGGAGCTGTTTTTT. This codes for CASSLAQGRSTGELFF. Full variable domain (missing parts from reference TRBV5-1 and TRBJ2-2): KAGVTQTPRYLIKTRGQQVTLSCSPISGHRSVSWYQQTPGQGLQFLFEYFSETQRNKGNFPGRFSGRQFSNSRSEMNVSTLELGDSALYLCASSLAQGRSTGELFFGEGSRLTVL.

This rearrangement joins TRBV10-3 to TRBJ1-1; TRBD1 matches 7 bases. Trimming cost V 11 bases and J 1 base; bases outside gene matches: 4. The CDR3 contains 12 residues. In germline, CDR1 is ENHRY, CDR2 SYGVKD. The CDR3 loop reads CASGQPNTEAFF. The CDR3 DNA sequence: TGTGCCTCGGGACAGCCGAACACTGAAGCTTTCTTT.

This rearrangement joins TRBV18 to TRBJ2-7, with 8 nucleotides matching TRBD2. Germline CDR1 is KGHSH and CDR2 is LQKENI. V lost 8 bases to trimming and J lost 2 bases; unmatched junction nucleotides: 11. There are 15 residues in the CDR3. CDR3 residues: CASQTTAGGPYEQYF. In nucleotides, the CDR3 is TGTGCCAGCCAAACGACGGCGGGAGGCCCCTACGAGCAGTACTTC.

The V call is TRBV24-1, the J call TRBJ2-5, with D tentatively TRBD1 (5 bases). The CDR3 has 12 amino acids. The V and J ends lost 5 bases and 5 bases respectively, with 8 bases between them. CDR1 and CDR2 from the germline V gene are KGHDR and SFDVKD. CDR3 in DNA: TGTGCCACCAGTGTAGGGGATGAGACCCAGTACTTC. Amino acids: CATSVGDETQYF.

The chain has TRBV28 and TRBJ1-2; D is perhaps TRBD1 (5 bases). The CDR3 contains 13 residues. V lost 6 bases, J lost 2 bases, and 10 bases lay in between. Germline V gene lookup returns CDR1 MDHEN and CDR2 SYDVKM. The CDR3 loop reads CASSTQENYGYTF. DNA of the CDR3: TGTGCCAGCAGCACACAGGAGAACTATGGCTACACCTTC.

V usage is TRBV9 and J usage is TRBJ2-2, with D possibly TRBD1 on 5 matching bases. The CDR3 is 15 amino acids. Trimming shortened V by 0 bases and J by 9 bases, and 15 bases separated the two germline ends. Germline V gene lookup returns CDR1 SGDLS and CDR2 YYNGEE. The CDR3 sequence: CASSVEGQGGRELFF. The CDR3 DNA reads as TGTGCCAGCAGCGTAGAAGGGCAGGGCGGCCGGGAGCTGTTTTTT.

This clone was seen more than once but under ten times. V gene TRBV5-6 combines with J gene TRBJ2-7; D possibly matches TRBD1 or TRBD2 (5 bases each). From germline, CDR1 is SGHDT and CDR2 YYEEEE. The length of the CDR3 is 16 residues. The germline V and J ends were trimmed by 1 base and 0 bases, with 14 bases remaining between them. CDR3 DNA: TGTGCCAGCAGCTTGCCAGGGAGCTCGAGCTCCTACGAGCAGTACTTC. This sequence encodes CASSLPGSSSSYEQYF. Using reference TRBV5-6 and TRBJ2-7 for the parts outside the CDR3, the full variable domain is DAGVTQSPTHLIKTRGQQVTLRCSPKSGHDTVSWYQQALGQGPQFIFQYYEEEERQRGNFPDRFSGHQFPNYSSELNVNALLLGDSALYLCASSLPGSSSSYEQYFGPGTRLTVT.

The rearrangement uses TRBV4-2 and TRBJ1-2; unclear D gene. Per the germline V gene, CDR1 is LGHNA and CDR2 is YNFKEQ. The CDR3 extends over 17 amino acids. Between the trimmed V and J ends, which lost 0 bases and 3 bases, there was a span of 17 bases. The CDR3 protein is CASSQDSGRRIDYGYTF. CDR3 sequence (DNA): TGTGCCAGCAGCCAAGATAGTGGCAGGCGTATTGACTATGGCTACACCTTC.

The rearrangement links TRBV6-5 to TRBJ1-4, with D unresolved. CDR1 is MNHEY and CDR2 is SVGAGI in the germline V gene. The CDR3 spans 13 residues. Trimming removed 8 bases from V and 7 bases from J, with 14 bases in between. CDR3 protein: CASLRSYSEKLFF. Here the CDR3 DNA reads TGTGCCAGCCTACGGAGCTATAGTGAAAAACTGTTTTTT.

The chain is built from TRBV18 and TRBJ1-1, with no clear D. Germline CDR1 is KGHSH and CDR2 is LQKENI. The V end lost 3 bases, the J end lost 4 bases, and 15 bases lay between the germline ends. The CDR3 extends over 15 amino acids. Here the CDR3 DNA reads TGTGCCAGCTCACCGGAGGAGGGCTTCGGCACTGAAGCTTTCTTT. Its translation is CASSPEEGFGTEAFF. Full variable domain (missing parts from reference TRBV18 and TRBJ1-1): NAGVMQNPRHLVRRRGQEARLRCSPMKGHSHVYWYRQLPEEGLKFMVYLQKENIIDESGMPKERFSAEFPKEGPSILRIQQVVRGDSAAYFCASSPEEGFGTEAFFGQGTRLTVV.

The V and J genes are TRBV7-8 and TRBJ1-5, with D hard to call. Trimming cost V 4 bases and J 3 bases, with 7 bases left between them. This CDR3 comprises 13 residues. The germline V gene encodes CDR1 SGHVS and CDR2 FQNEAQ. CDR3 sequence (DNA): TGTGCCAGCAGCTCGATGGACAATCAGCCCCAGCATTTT. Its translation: CASSSMDNQPQHF.

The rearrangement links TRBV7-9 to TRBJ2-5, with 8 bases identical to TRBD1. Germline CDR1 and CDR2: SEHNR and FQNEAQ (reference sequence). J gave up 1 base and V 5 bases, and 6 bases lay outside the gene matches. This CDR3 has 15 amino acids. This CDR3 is CASSPKDRAQETQYF. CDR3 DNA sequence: TGTGCCAGCAGCCCCAAGGACAGGGCCCAAGAGACCCAGTACTTC.

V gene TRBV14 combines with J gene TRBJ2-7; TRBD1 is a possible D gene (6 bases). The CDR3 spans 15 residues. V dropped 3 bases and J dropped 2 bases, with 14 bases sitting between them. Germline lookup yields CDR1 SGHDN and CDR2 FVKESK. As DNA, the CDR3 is TGTGCCAGCAGCCACGGCCAGGGGTGGGCCTACGAGCAGTACTTC. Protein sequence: CASSHGQGWAYEQYF.

The CDR3 DNA is TGTGCCAGCAGCCCCCCGACTAGTGCCAATGAGCAGTTCTTC. Translation gives CASSPPTSANEQFF. V gene TRBV4-2 combines with J gene TRBJ2-1, with D perhaps matching TRBD2 (6 bases). The CDR3 spans 14 residues. Trimming took 4 bases from V and 6 from J, leaving 13 bases between them. Per germline, CDR1 LGHNA and CDR2 YNFKEQ.

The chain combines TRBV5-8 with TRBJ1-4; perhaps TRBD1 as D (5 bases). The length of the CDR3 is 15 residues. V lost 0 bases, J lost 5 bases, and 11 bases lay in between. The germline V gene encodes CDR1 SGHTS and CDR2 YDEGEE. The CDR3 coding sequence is TGTGCCAGCAGCTTGGAGCGGGGCCCAAATGAAAAACTGTTTTTT. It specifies CASSLERGPNEKLFF.

DNA for the CDR3: TGTGCCAGCAGTCCCGGGACTAGCGGGGGCGGCTCCTACGAGCAGTACTTC. Protein: CASSPGTSGGGSYEQYF. The genes are TRBV6-6 and TRBJ2-7; 14 nucleotides match TRBD2. V dropped 5 bases and J dropped 0; count of bases not matched to a gene: 6. Germline CDR1 and CDR2: MNHNY and SVGAGI (reference sequence). The CDR3 covers 17 residues.

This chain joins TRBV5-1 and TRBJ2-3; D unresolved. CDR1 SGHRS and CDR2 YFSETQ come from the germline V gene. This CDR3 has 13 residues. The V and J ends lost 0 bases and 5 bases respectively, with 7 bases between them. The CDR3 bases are TGCGCCAGCAGCTTGGCTCACGAAGATACGCAGTATTTT. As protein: CASSLAHEDTQYF. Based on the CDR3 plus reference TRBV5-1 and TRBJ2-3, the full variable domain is KAGVTQTPRYLIKTRGQQVTLSCSPISGHRSVSWYQQTPGQGLQFLFEYFSETQRNKGNFPGRFSGRQFSNSRSEMNVSTLELGDSALYLCASSLAHEDTQYFGPGTRLTVL.

This chain's CDR3 is CASSVELAGLQETQYF. The CDR3 nucleotides read TGTGCCAGCAGCGTGGAACTAGCGGGCCTCCAAGAGACCCAGTACTTC. The V call is TRBV5-6, the J call TRBJ2-5, with 9 bases aligning to TRBD2. This CDR3 comprises 16 residues. CDR1 is SGHDT and CDR2 is YYEEEE in the germline V gene. V trimming: 4 bases; J trimming: 1 base; junction bases outside the gene matches: 8. Combining the CDR3 with reference TRBV5-6 and TRBJ2-5 gives the whole variable domain DAGVTQSPTHLIKTRGQQVTLRCSPKSGHDTVSWYQQALGQGPQFIFQYYEEEERQRGNFPDRFSGHQFPNYSSELNVNALLLGDSALYLCASSVELAGLQETQYFGPGTRLLVL.

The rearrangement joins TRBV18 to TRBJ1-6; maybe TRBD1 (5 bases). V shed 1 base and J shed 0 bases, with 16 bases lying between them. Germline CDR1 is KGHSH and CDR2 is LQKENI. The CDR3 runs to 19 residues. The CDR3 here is CASSPLPTSGSSYNSPLHF. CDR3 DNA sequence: TGTGCCAGCTCACCACTGCCTACTTCAGGGAGCTCCTATAATTCACCCCTCCACTTT. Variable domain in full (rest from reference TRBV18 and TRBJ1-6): NAGVMQNPRHLVRRRGQEARLRCSPMKGHSHVYWYRQLPEEGLKFMVYLQKENIIDESGMPKERFSAEFPKEGPSILRIQQVVRGDSAAYFCASSPLPTSGSSYNSPLHFGNGTRLTVT.

CDR3 sequence reads: CASSFYGSEAFF. Here the CDR3 DNA reads TGTGCCAGCAGTTTCTATGGTTCTGAAGCTTTCTTT. The genes are TRBV27 and TRBJ1-1; D gene unclear. V was cut by 3 bases and J by 6 bases, with 8 bases left in between. Per the germline V gene, CDR1 is MNHEY and CDR2 is SMNVEV (reference sequence). The CDR3 is made up of 12 amino acids.

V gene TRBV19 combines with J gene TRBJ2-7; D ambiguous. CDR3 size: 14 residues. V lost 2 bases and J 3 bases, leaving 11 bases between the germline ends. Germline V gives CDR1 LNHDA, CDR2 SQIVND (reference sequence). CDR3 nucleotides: TGTGCCAGTAGTATACCGGGCGGAAACTACGAGCAGTACTTC. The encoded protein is CASSIPGGNYEQYF. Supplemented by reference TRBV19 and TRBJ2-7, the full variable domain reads DGGITQSPKYLFRKEGQNVTLSCEQNLNHDAMYWYRQDPGQGLRLIYYSQIVNDFQKGDIAEGYSVSREKKESFPLTVTSAQKNPTAFYLCASSIPGGNYEQYFGPGTRLTVT.

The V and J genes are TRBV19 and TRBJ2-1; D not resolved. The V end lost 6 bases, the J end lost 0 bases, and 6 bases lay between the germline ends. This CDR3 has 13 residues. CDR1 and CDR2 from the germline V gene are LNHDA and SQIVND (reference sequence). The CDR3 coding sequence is TGTGCCAGTAGGACAAGCTCCTACAATGAGCAGTTCTTC. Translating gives CASRTSSYNEQFF.

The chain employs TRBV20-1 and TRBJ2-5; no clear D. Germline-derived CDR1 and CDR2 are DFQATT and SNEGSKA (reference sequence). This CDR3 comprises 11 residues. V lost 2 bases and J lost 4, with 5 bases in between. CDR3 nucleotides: TGCAGTGCTAGACGTGTAGAGACCCAGTACTTC. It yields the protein CSARRVETQYF.

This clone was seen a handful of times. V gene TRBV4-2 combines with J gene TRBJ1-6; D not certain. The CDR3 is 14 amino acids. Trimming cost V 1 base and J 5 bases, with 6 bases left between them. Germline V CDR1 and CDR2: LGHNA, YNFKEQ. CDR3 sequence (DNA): TGTGCCAGCAGCCAAGGAGCTAATAATTCACCCCTCCACTTT. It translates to CASSQGANNSPLHF.

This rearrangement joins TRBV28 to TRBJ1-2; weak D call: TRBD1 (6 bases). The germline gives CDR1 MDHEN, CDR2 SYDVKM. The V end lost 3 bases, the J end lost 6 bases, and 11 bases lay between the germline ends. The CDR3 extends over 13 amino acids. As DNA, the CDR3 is TGTGCCAGCAGTTTCGGCAGGGGAGATGGCTACACCTTC. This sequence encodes CASSFGRGDGYTF.

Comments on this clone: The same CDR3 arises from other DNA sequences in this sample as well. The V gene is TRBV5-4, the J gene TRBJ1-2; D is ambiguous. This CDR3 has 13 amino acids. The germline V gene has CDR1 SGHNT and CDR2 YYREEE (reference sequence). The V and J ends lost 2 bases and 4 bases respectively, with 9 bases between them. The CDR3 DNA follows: TGTGCCAGCAGCTTAGCGGGGAGCTATGGCTACACCTTC. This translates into CASSLAGSYGYTF.

The CDR3 sequence: CAISDNRFPEAFF. As DNA, the CDR3 is TGTGCCATCAGTGATAACAGGTTCCCTGAAGCTTTCTTT. This sequence joins TRBV10-3 and TRBJ1-1, with D maybe TRBD1 (5 bases). V lost 3 bases and J lost 6, with 11 bases in between. The CDR3 extends over 13 amino acids. The germline CDR1 and CDR2 sequences are ENHRY and SYGVKD.